This TCR beta chain comes out of a study of blood T cells in healthy people across ages. Across the study: About one barcoded beta molecule per two T cells came from capture by template switching. Whole-study findings and limits: PBMC samples, being unsorted, prevented any conclusive comparison of naive and antigen-experienced cells. Versus aged donors, long-lived donors had higher diversity and more naive CD4+ cells.

The V and J ends lost 1 base and 7 bases respectively, with 14 bases between them. CDR1 and CDR2 (germline): SGHTA, FQGNSA. The CDR3 is 15 residues long. This clonotype was seen a few times. Its target is not known. Primed by a sample-barcoded 5' primer and a J-beta primer mix, a second PCR proceeded for 7 to 11 cycles. At least 3 million CDR3-containing paired-end reads were obtained per sample. TCRdb re-analysed the 5' RACE reads in MiXCR, keeping a single row per CDR3 protein. The table shows around 940,000 distinct CDR3 sequences, with roughly half occurring only once. The sequenced sample was blood. The source is a woman aged 60 to 75 in good health. V usage is TRBV7-2 and J usage is TRBJ1-5; a weak D match, TRBD1 (5 bases). The CDR3 loop reads CASSLGQGGLQPQHF. CDR3 nucleotides: TGTGCCAGCAGCTTAGGGCAGGGTGGGCTGCAGCCCCAGCATTTT. The entire variable domain, with the rest obtained from reference TRBV7-2 and TRBJ1-5, is as follows: GAGVSQSPSNKVTEKGKDVELRCDPISGHTALYWYRQSLGQGLEFLIYFQGNSAPDKSGLPSDRFSAERTGGSVSTLTIQRTQQEDSAVYLCASSLGQGGLQPQHFGDGTRLSIL.